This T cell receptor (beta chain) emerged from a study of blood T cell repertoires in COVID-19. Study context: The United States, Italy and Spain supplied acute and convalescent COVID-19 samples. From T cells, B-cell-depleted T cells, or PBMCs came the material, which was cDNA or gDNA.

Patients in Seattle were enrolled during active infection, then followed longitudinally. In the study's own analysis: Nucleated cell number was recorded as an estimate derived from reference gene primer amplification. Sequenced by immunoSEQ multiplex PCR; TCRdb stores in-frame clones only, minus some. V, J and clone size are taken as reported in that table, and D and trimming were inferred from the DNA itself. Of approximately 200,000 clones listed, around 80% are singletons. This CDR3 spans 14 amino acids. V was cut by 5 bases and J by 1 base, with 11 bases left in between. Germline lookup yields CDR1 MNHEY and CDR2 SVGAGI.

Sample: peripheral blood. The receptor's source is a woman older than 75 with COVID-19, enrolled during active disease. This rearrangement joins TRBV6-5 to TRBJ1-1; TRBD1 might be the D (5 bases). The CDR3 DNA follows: TGTGCCAGCAGTCGGGGGATTCGGAACACTGAAGCTTTCTTT. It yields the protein CASSRGIRNTEAFF.